These 21 T cell receptor beta chains share one sample of origin, sequenced in a study of cytomegalovirus exposure and HLA in healthy donors. The PCR made use of 60 Vbeta and 13 Jbeta primers. Measured with immunoSEQ multiplex PCR; TCRdb has only the in-frame clones, and not every one. The sample comprises about 170,000 clones, approximately 65% of which are singletons, and around 3.2% rests with the top ten. The specimen sequenced was PBMCs. Source of these receptors: a man between 40 and 49 years old in good health and CMV-seronegative.

This rearrangement joins TRBV27 to TRBJ1-1; 8 bases align to TRBD1. V lost 7 bases and J lost 4; bases outside the gene matches: 8. The CDR3 length is 14 residues. CDR1 and CDR2 (germline): MNHEY, SMNVEV (reference sequence). The CDR3 protein is CASTKQGGSTEAFF. Written as DNA, the CDR3 is TGTGCCAGCACTAAACAGGGGGGAAGCACTGAAGCTTTCTTT.

This rearrangement joins TRBV14 to TRBJ2-1; 14 bases are a match to TRBD2. CDR1 SGHDN and CDR2 FVKESK come from the germline V gene. The CDR3 contains 15 residues. The J segment lost 8 bases and the V segment lost 2 bases, leaving 2 bases of the junction unmatched. Here the CDR3 DNA reads TGTGCCAGCAGCCAACAGGGACTAGCGGGAGATGAGCAGTTCTTC. Protein: CASSQQGLAGDEQFF.

The V and J genes are TRBV6-4 and TRBJ1-6; TRBD1 aligns across 8 bases. Germline CDR1 MRHNA, CDR2 SNTAGT. The trim removed 4 bases at V and 7 bases at J, leaving 3 bases unmatched. CDR3 size: 14 residues. The CDR3 loop reads CASSGDRGNSPLHF. CDR3 bases: TGTGCCAGCAGTGGAGACAGGGGAAATTCACCCCTCCACTTT.

This clone turned up a few times. J is TRBJ2-5 and V is TRBV2; no definite D call. The J call may be faulty, since TRBJ2-7 better matches the DNA end. The CDR3 is 14 amino acids. Per germline, CDR1 SNHLY and CDR2 FYNNEI. The chain's CDR3 is CASRRFESSYEQYF. The DNA for the CDR3 is TGTGCCAGCAGACGATTCGAGAGCTCCTACGAGCAGTACTTC.

V and J are TRBV5-1 and TRBJ2-2, with 7 bases lining up with TRBD1. Per germline, CDR1 SGHRS and CDR2 YFSETQ. Germline trimming cut 0 bases from V and 0 bases from J; bases unmatched to any gene: 11. The CDR3 is made up of 19 amino acids. Written as DNA, the CDR3 is TGCGCCAGCAGCTTGGCCGCTTTGGGACAGCTCGCGAACACCGGGGAGCTGTTTTTT. Amino acid sequence: CASSLAALGQLANTGELFF.

V gene TRBV9 combines with J gene TRBJ2-2; 12 bases are a match to TRBD2. Germline CDR1 and CDR2: SGDLS and YYNGEE. This CDR3 is 18 amino acids long. Trimming took 2 bases from V and 0 from J; bases not matched to a gene: 5. CDR3 in DNA: TGTGCCAGCAGCGTCGGGACTAGCGGGTTCGCGAACACCGGGGAGCTGTTTTTT. Protein product: CASSVGTSGFANTGELFF.

This chain uses TRBV27 with TRBJ1-5, with 8 bases lining up with TRBD1. Per the germline V gene, CDR1 is MNHEY and CDR2 is SMNVEV (reference sequence). The CDR3 spans 14 residues. Unmatched junction bases numbered 9, after V lost 8 bases and J lost 6 bases. CDR3 coding DNA: TGTGCCAGCGGGCGGCAGGGGGCTTCTCAGCCCCAGCATTTT. As protein: CASGRQGASQPQHF.

CDR3 sequence reads: CASSRGGGSGNTIYF. In DNA form, the CDR3 reads TGCGCCAGCAGCCGGGGCGGGGGCTCTGGAAACACCATATATTTT. The V gene is TRBV4-3, the J gene TRBJ1-3, with a weak D call TRBD1 (5 bases). Between the trimmed V and J ends, which lost 4 bases and 0 bases, there was a span of 10 bases. CDR3 size: 15 residues. Looked up from germline, CDR1 is LGHNA and CDR2 is YSLEER.

The gene calls are TRBV27 and TRBJ1-1; maybe TRBD1 (6 bases). The CDR3 length is 14 residues. V shed 2 bases and J shed 4 bases, with 11 bases lying between them. Germline V gene data show CDR1 as MNHEY and CDR2 as SMNVEV (reference sequence). The CDR3 DNA reads as TGTGCCAGCAGTTTAAACAGGGTGAGCACTGAAGCTTTCTTT. Its protein is CASSLNRVSTEAFF.

This clone is a singleton in its sample. Within the sample, other DNA sequences also encode this same CDR3. The J gene is TRBJ2-6, the V gene TRBV7-2, with 8 bases lining up with TRBD2. V was pared by 5 bases and J by 2 bases, with 5 bases of the junction left unmatched. The V gene's germline CDR1 is SGHTA and CDR2 FQGNSA. The CDR3 is made up of 16 amino acids. The chain's CDR3 is CASSLTGGAGANVLTF. CDR3 in DNA: TGTGCCAGCAGCCTAACCGGGGGGGCTGGGGCCAACGTCCTGACTTTC.

The chain has TRBV27 and TRBJ2-7; the match to TRBD1 covers 10 bases. Losses at the gene ends were 5 bases for V and 6 bases for J; bases not matched to a gene: 7. This CDR3 contains 14 residues. From germline, CDR1 is MNHEY and CDR2 SMNVEV (reference sequence). This chain's CDR3 is CASSTRQGAPEQYF. CDR3 nucleotides: TGTGCCAGCAGTACCCGACAGGGGGCGCCCGAGCAGTACTTC.

The V call is TRBV4-2, the J call TRBJ1-1; 7 bases agree with TRBD1. The CDR3 totals 15 residues. J gave up 1 base and V 4 bases, and 6 bases lay outside the gene matches. Germline assignment: CDR1 LGHNA and CDR2 YNFKEQ. CDR3 sequence: CASSLSGGRNTEAFF. CDR3 coding DNA: TGTGCCAGCAGCCTGTCAGGGGGTCGGAACACTGAAGCTTTCTTT.

This clone has more than one count but fewer than ten. The chain employs TRBV5-1 and TRBJ2-1; D possibly corresponds to TRBD2 (5 bases). The CDR3 is 15 amino acids. Germline CDR1 reads SGHRS; CDR2 reads YFSETQ. The germline V and J ends were trimmed by 3 bases and 7 bases, with 17 bases remaining between them. This CDR3 is CASSWENLLGNEQFF. Written as DNA, the CDR3 is TGCGCCAGCAGCTGGGAAAACTTACTAGGTAATGAGCAGTTCTTC.

This clone was observed a few times. The chain employs TRBV7-7 and TRBJ2-7, with D perhaps matching TRBD1 (5 bases). CDR3 length equals 13 residues. With 2 bases removed from V and 3 bases from J, the gap between germline ends came to 8 bases. The germline V gene encodes CDR1 SSHAT and CDR2 FNYEAQ (reference sequence). In DNA form, the CDR3 reads TGTGCCAGCAGCTTATTCCAGGGCTACGAGCAGTACTTC. Translating it yields CASSLFQGYEQYF.

In its sample, this clone was seen a few times. The chain combines TRBV28 with TRBJ1-2, with unresolved D. The length of the CDR3 is 14 residues. The germline V gene has CDR1 MDHEN and CDR2 SYDVKM. Trimming removed 3 bases from V and 4 bases from J, with 12 bases in between. CDR3 in DNA: TGTGCCAGCAGTTTGAGTCGAGTGGTCTATGGCTACACCTTC. Its protein product is CASSLSRVVYGYTF.

The CDR3 DNA sequence: TGTGCCAGCAGCTTAGCGGTTGGCGGAGAGACCCAGTACTTC. Protein product: CASSLAVGGETQYF. V gene TRBV7-9 combines with J gene TRBJ2-5; D is unclear. Germline V gene lookup returns CDR1 SEHNR and CDR2 FQNEAQ (reference sequence). This CDR3 has 14 residues. The V end lost 0 bases, the J end lost 4 bases, and 9 bases lay between the germline ends.

V gene TRBV10-3 combines with J gene TRBJ1-5; TRBD1 might be the D (5 bases). Trimming pared 6 bases from V and 7 bases from J, leaving 13 bases between. Germline CDR1 reads ENHRY; CDR2 reads SYGVKD. This CDR3 is 13 amino acids long. In nucleotides, the CDR3 is TGTGCCATCAGGGGGGGTAGTGAACAGCCCCAGCATTTT. This gives the protein CAIRGGSEQPQHF.

This clone has only a few counts. J is TRBJ1-1 and V is TRBV19, with D unresolved. The V gene's germline CDR1 is LNHDA and CDR2 SQIVND (reference sequence). The V gene lost 11 bases and the J gene lost 1 base, with 5 bases spanning the gap. This CDR3 has 10 residues. Written as DNA, the CDR3 is TGTGCCGCGGGGAACACTGAAGCTTTCTTT. The encoded protein is CAAGNTEAFF.

This clone was counted between two and nine times. The chain carries TRBV29-1 and TRBJ2-5; 8 bases agree with TRBD1. The germline CDR1 and CDR2 sequences are SQVTM and ANQGSEA. V was pared by 8 bases and J by 4 bases, with 9 bases of the junction left unmatched. The CDR3 covers 13 residues. The CDR3 region is CSLNRGVGETQYF. CDR3 bases: TGCAGCCTTAACAGGGGGGTCGGAGAGACCCAGTACTTC.

The chain combines TRBV18 with TRBJ1-1; maybe TRBD1 (6 bases). This CDR3 has 14 amino acids. Germline-derived CDR1 and CDR2 are KGHSH and LQKENI. V lost 3 bases and J 7 bases, leaving 15 bases between the germline ends. CDR3 protein: CASSPAWGLDEAFF. CDR3 nucleotide sequence: TGTGCCAGCTCACCGGCATGGGGGCTTGATGAAGCTTTCTTT.

This chain connects TRBV7-2 to TRBJ1-4; 9 bases are a match to TRBD1. The CDR3 runs to 13 residues. CDR1 and CDR2 (germline): SGHTA, FQGNSA. The V gene end was trimmed by 8 bases and the J gene end by 12 bases; junction bases not matched to a gene: 10. CDR3 amino acids: CASGEQGAIQLFF. The DNA of the CDR3 is TGTGCCAGCGGGGAACAGGGGGCGATACAACTGTTTTTT.